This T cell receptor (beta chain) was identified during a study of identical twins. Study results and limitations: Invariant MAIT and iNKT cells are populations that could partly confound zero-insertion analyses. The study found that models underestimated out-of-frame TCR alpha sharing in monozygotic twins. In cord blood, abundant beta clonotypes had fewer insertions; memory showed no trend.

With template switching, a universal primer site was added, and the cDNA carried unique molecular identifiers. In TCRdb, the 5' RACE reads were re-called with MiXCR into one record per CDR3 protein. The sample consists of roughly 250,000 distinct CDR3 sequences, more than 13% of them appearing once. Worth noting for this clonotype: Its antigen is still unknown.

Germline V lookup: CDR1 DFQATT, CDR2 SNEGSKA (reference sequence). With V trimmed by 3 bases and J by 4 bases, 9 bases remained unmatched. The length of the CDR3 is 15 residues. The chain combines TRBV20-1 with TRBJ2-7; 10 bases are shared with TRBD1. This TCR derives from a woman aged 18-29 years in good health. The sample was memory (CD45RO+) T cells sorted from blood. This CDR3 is CSARTTGQGWYEQYF. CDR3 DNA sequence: TGCAGTGCTAGGACTACGGGACAGGGGTGGTACGAGCAGTACTTC.